The 25 T cell receptor beta chains presented below share a single source sample, sequenced in a study of OX40 agonist ivuxolimab in advanced cancers. The protocol was immunoSEQ multiplex PCR, while the TCRdb copy is restricted to in-frame clones and leaves out a portion. This table holds about 49,000 clones, 81% found once. Sequencing was performed on CD4+ or CD8+ T cells sorted from blood, taken in a trial of the OX40 agonist ivuxolimab. These TCRs come from an adult with an advanced solid tumor such as melanoma, head and neck, liver or kidney cancer.

DNA for the CDR3: TGTGCCAGCTCACTAGGGGGAGGGGTGGAGACCCAGTACTTC. Translating it yields CASSLGGGVETQYF. The chain employs TRBV27 and TRBJ2-5, with D possibly matching TRBD2 (7 bases). The CDR3 totals 14 residues. V was clipped by 8 bases and J by 5 bases, with 18 bases between them. Germline V CDR1 and CDR2: MNHEY, SMNVEV (reference sequence).

This chain joins TRBV7-9 and TRBJ2-7, with TRBD2 matching 9 bases. Germline-derived CDR1 and CDR2 are SEHNR and FQNEAQ (reference sequence). The CDR3 spans 14 residues. The V segment lost 4 bases and the J segment 5 bases; nucleotides outside the gene matches: 6. The CDR3 reads CASSYSGSTDEQYF. DNA for the CDR3: TGTGCCAGCAGCTATAGCGGGAGCACGGACGAGCAGTACTTC.

The V call is TRBV4-1, the J call TRBJ1-1, with D hard to call. There are 15 residues in the CDR3. With 0 bases removed from V and 6 bases from J, the gap between germline ends came to 14 bases. The germline V gene encodes CDR1 MGHRA and CDR2 YSYEKL. This CDR3 is CASSQDPGYYSEAFF. In DNA, the CDR3 is TGCGCCAGCAGCCAAGATCCGGGTTACTATTCTGAAGCTTTCTTT.

This rearrangement joins TRBV6-5 to TRBJ2-2; a weak D match, TRBD1 (5 bases). This CDR3 is built from 15 residues. The germline V gene encodes CDR1 MNHEY and CDR2 SVGAGI. Trimming stripped 4 bases from V and 3 bases from J, with 12 bases between. The DNA of the CDR3 is TGTGCCAGCAGTTCCCCAGGGTACGACACCGGGGAGCTGTTTTTT. Amino acids: CASSSPGYDTGELFF.

This clone has just a few counts. V usage is TRBV9 and J usage is TRBJ2-5; 9 bases match TRBD2. Germline CDR1 and CDR2: SGDLS and YYNGEE. This CDR3 has 14 residues. With 3 bases clipped from V and 5 bases from J, the junction kept 5 bases outside the gene matches. The CDR3 spells CASSGHAGGETQYF. The CDR3 nucleotides read TGTGCCAGCAGCGGACACGCGGGAGGGGAGACCCAGTACTTC.

For the CDR3, the DNA is TGTGCCAGCATATCTCGGCTGGATGGCCTCACTGAAGCTTTCTTT. This encodes CASISRLDGLTEAFF. The chain carries TRBV2 and TRBJ1-1, with D hard to call. Germline CDR1 is SNHLY and CDR2 is FYNNEI. V was shortened by 7 bases and J by 4 bases, with 19 bases between the two germline ends. The CDR3 has 15 residues.

The rearrangement joins TRBV7-9 to TRBJ2-3; 8 bases match TRBD1. This CDR3 contains 15 residues. Germline CDR1 SEHNR, CDR2 FQNEAQ (reference sequence). The V and J ends lost 3 bases and 2 bases, in that order; junction bases with no gene match: 4. CDR3 sequence reads: CASSFRTGNTDTQYF. The CDR3 nucleotides are TGTGCCAGCAGCTTCAGGACAGGGAACACAGATACGCAGTATTTT.

This sequence joins TRBV5-4 and TRBJ1-5; no clear D. V shed 2 bases and J shed 0 bases, with 3 bases lying between them. Germline V gene lookup returns CDR1 SGHNT and CDR2 YYREEE (reference sequence). CDR3 length equals 13 residues. The CDR3 DNA follows: TGTGCCAGCAGCTTCGATAGCAATCAGCCCCAGCATTTT. Its translation is CASSFDSNQPQHF.

The chain has TRBV4-3 and TRBJ1-4, with 8 bases matching TRBD1. Germline V gene data show CDR1 as LGHNA and CDR2 as YSLEER. The V gene end was trimmed by 0 bases and the J gene end by 6 bases; junction bases not matched to a gene: 6. This CDR3 has 16 residues. The CDR3 nucleotides read TGCGCCAGCAGCCAAGAACAGGGGGGAATGGATGAAAAACTGTTTTTT. Translation: CASSQEQGGMDEKLFF.

The rearrangement uses TRBV6-5 and TRBJ2-2, with 13 bases fitting TRBD2. V trimming: 6 bases; J trimming: 8 bases; junction bases outside the gene matches: 6. Per the germline V gene, CDR1 is MNHEY and CDR2 is SVGAGI. The CDR3 totals 15 residues. The CDR3 is CASSLGLAGPGELFF. The CDR3, as DNA: TGTGCCAGCAGCCTGGGACTAGCGGGGCCGGGGGAGCTGTTTTTT.

This clone appeared once. The CDR3 is CASSESGGYYNEQFF. The DNA for the CDR3 is TGCGCCAGCAGTGAAAGCGGGGGCTACTACAATGAGCAGTTCTTC. V gene TRBV10-2 combines with J gene TRBJ2-1, with 8 positions matching TRBD2. Germline lookup yields CDR1 WSHSY and CDR2 SAAADI. With V trimmed by 3 bases and J by 3 bases, 4 bases remained unmatched. The CDR3 extends over 15 amino acids.

The V call is TRBV7-9, the J call TRBJ2-2, with D perhaps matching TRBD1 (6 bases). Between the trimmed V and J ends, which lost 3 bases and 3 bases, there was a span of 14 bases. Germline assignment: CDR1 SEHNR and CDR2 FQNEAQ (reference sequence). This CDR3 comprises 16 residues. The CDR3 spells CASSFPKEGDTGELFF. The CDR3 DNA sequence: TGTGCCAGCAGCTTCCCGAAAGAGGGGGACACCGGGGAGCTGTTTTTT.

This rearrangement joins TRBV10-3 to TRBJ2-1, with D tentatively TRBD2 (6 bases). Trimming shortened V by 7 bases and J by 4 bases, and 11 bases separated the two germline ends. Germline loops: CDR1 ENHRY, CDR2 SYGVKD. CDR3 size: 13 residues. CDR3 bases: TGTGCCATCAACGCGGGGTTGTACAATGAGCAGTTCTTC. Translation gives CAINAGLYNEQFF.

The chain employs TRBV6-1 and TRBJ2-7; 10 bases match TRBD2. Germline V lookup: CDR1 MNHNS, CDR2 SASEGT. V shed 3 bases, J shed 4 bases, and the junction held 6 bases outside the gene matches. CDR3 length: 15 residues. DNA of the CDR3: TGTGCCAGCAGTGAGACGGGACTAGCGACATACGAGCAGTACTTC. Its protein is CASSETGLATYEQYF.

The J gene is TRBJ2-5, the V gene TRBV9; D tentatively reads TRBD1 or TRBD2 (5 bases each). Trimming shortened V by 3 bases and J by 4 bases, and 13 bases separated the two germline ends. The CDR3 loop spans 14 amino acids. Germline loops: CDR1 SGDLS, CDR2 YYNGEE. The CDR3: CASSGWGSGETQYF. CDR3 nucleotide sequence: TGTGCCAGCAGCGGTTGGGGCAGCGGAGAGACCCAGTACTTC.

This chain joins TRBV6-4 and TRBJ2-2; D uncertain. CDR3 length: 13 amino acids. Trimming took 2 bases from V and 7 from J, leaving 8 bases between them. Germline V gene lookup returns CDR1 MRHNA and CDR2 SNTAGT. CDR3 nucleotide sequence: TGTGCCAGCAGTGACCCGACAAGCGGGGAGCTGTTTTTT. This gives the protein CASSDPTSGELFF.

The rearrangement links TRBV11-2 to TRBJ2-1; D is perhaps TRBD2 (5 bases). This CDR3 has 13 residues. Trimming left V 7 bases short and J 8 bases short, with 15 bases between. Germline CDR1 and CDR2: SGHAT and FQNNGV. CDR3 residues: CASTPGVGYEQFF. The CDR3 DNA is TGTGCCAGCACCCCCGGGGTTGGGTATGAGCAGTTCTTC.

The chain employs TRBV7-9 and TRBJ2-7, with 9 bases matching TRBD1. The trim removed 4 bases at V and 7 bases at J, leaving 5 bases unmatched. The CDR3 runs 13 residues. CDR1 and CDR2 from the germline V gene are SEHNR and FQNEAQ (reference sequence). CDR3 bases: TGTGCCAGCAGCTCGGGACAGGGCGGAGAGCAGTACTTC. It yields the protein CASSSGQGGEQYF.

The chain is built from TRBV5-1 and TRBJ2-4; perhaps TRBD2 as D (6 bases). The V gene's germline CDR1 is SGHRS and CDR2 YFSETQ. This CDR3 spans 14 amino acids. V lost 0 bases and J lost 6, with 10 bases in between. CDR3 nucleotides: TGCGCCAGCAGCTTGGAAGGGACTTTAAACATTCAGTACTTC. It codes for CASSLEGTLNIQYF. Filled out from reference TRBV5-1 and TRBJ2-4, the complete variable domain reads KAGVTQTPRYLIKTRGQQVTLSCSPISGHRSVSWYQQTPGQGLQFLFEYFSETQRNKGNFPGRFSGRQFSNSRSEMNVSTLELGDSALYLCASSLEGTLNIQYFGAGTRLSVL.

The V and J genes are TRBV7-8 and TRBJ2-5, with 11 bases identical to TRBD2. This CDR3 has 18 amino acids. Per the germline V gene, CDR1 is SGHVS and CDR2 is FQNEAQ. Losses at the gene ends were 1 base for V and 3 bases for J; bases not matched to a gene: 10. CDR3 sequence (DNA): TGTGCCAGCAGCTTAGGAGTAGCGGGGGGGCTTCTTGAAGAGACCCAGTACTTC. This gives the protein CASSLGVAGGLLEETQYF.

There are a few counts of this clone. V is TRBV7-9 and J is TRBJ1-6; D remains ambiguous. V was trimmed by 1 base and J by 8 bases, leaving 3 bases between them. Germline CDR1 SEHNR, CDR2 FQNEAQ (reference sequence). The CDR3 covers 12 residues. The CDR3 reads CASSLGDSPLHF. The CDR3 DNA sequence: TGTGCCAGCAGCTTAGGAGATTCACCCCTCCACTTT.

This sequence joins TRBV7-9 and TRBJ2-2; D ambiguous. CDR3 length equals 11 residues. CDR1 SEHNR and CDR2 FQNEAQ come from the germline V gene (reference sequence). V was trimmed by 5 bases and J by 8 bases, leaving 6 bases between them. The CDR3 loop reads CASSPPGELFF. The CDR3 coding sequence is TGTGCCAGCAGCCCCCCGGGGGAGCTGTTTTTT.

The genes are TRBV25-1 and TRBJ2-7; D is unresolved. Trimming took 4 bases from V and 6 from J, leaving 16 bases between them. Germline lookup yields CDR1 MGHDK and CDR2 SYGVNS. This CDR3 has 14 residues. The CDR3 DNA reads TGTGCCAGCAGTGCATTAGGCGCTTCATCCGAGCAGTACGTC. Its protein is CASSALGASSEQYV.

The V gene is TRBV6-6, the J gene TRBJ1-2; 7 positions match TRBD1. The trim removed 7 bases at V and 1 base at J, leaving 6 bases unmatched. Germline CDR1 MNHNY, CDR2 SVGAGI (reference sequence). The CDR3 length is 14 residues. The CDR3 sequence is CASNDRELNYGYTF. CDR3 nucleotide sequence: TGTGCCAGCAATGACAGGGAACTTAACTATGGCTACACCTTC.

The chain links TRBV27 to TRBJ1-5, with D possibly being TRBD1 (5 bases). Germline CDR1 and CDR2: MNHEY and SMNVEV (reference sequence). The CDR3 is 15 amino acids. Trimming cost V 1 base and J 8 bases, with 15 bases left between them. The CDR3 DNA follows: TGTGCCAGCAGTTTATATGGGGGGGGAGGGGAGCCCCAGCATTTT. Residues: CASSLYGGGGEPQHF.